These 10 T cell receptor beta chains originate from one sample sequenced in a study of cytomegalovirus exposure and HLA in healthy donors. Use of 60 Vbeta and 13 Jbeta primers characterized the PCR. TCRdb's copy holds only in-frame clones and misses some; the assay was immunoSEQ multiplex PCR. The table lists 95,000 to 150,000 clones. The material sequenced was PBMCs. Receptor source: a young man in good health and CMV-seronegative.

The chain recombines TRBV28 with TRBJ2-1; TRBD2 agrees at 14 bases. V was clipped by 5 bases and J by 0 bases; unmatched bases: 6. The germline V gene encodes CDR1 MDHEN and CDR2 SYDVKM. The CDR3 spans 18 residues. Here the CDR3 reads CASSGGTSGSSSYNEQFF. Written as DNA, the CDR3 is TGTGCCAGCAGTGGGGGGACTAGCGGGAGTAGCTCCTACAATGAGCAGTTCTTC.

The chain couples TRBV27 to TRBJ1-5, with 7 bases matching TRBD1. This CDR3 spans 16 amino acids. The germline gives CDR1 MNHEY, CDR2 SMNVEV (reference sequence). With 5 bases clipped from V and 0 bases from J, the junction kept 7 bases outside the gene matches. The CDR3 coding sequence is TGTGCCAGCAGTCCGTTGACAGGGATTAGCAATCAGCCCCAGCATTTT. Translated: CASSPLTGISNQPQHF.

The V and J genes are TRBV5-1 and TRBJ2-1; maybe TRBD2 (6 bases). The CDR3 runs 14 residues. Germline V gives CDR1 SGHRS, CDR2 YFSETQ. Trimming removed 0 bases at V and 8 bases at J, with 12 bases between. CDR3 in DNA: TGCGCCAGCAGCTTGGGAGGGAGGCCCTATGAGCAGTTCTTC. Its protein is CASSLGGRPYEQFF.

The gene calls are TRBV19 and TRBJ1-1; D not certain. Trimming stripped 5 bases from V and 1 base from J, with 8 bases between. From germline, CDR1 is LNHDA and CDR2 SQIVND (reference sequence). The CDR3 extends over 13 amino acids. The CDR3 DNA reads as TGTGCCAGTAGTCCCTCGGGGAACACTGAAGCTTTCTTT. It translates to CASSPSGNTEAFF. Complete variable domain (other parts from reference TRBV19 and TRBJ1-1): DGGITQSPKYLFRKEGQNVTLSCEQNLNHDAMYWYRQDPGQGLRLIYYSQIVNDFQKGDIAEGYSVSREKKESFPLTVTSAQKNPTAFYLCASSPSGNTEAFFGQGTRLTVV.

The chain employs TRBV30 and TRBJ1-2, with TRBD1 matching over 8 bases. Germline V lookup: CDR1 GTSNPN, CDR2 SVGIG (reference sequence). The CDR3 contains 13 residues. With 3 bases clipped from V and 8 bases from J, the junction kept 8 bases outside the gene matches. The CDR3 nucleotides are TGTGCCTGGAGACAGGGGGGCTTCGTGGGCTACACCTTC. It codes for CAWRQGGFVGYTF.

With respect to this clone: Other DNA sequences in this sample translate to the same CDR3. The V call is TRBV27, the J call TRBJ2-7; TRBD2 matches 9 bases. The germline gives CDR1 MNHEY, CDR2 SMNVEV (reference sequence). The CDR3 totals 13 residues. The V gene end was trimmed by 5 bases and the J gene end by 4 bases; junction bases not matched to a gene: 3. The CDR3 region is CASSQAGGYEQYF. The CDR3 coding sequence is TGTGCCAGCAGTCAGGCGGGAGGGTACGAGCAGTACTTC.

This chain links TRBV5-6 with TRBJ2-7; D gene uncertain. V dropped 2 bases and J dropped 4 bases, with 10 bases sitting between them. The CDR3 is 13 residues long. Germline assignment: CDR1 SGHDT and CDR2 YYEEEE. The CDR3 is CASSFEDTYEQYF. CDR3 coding DNA: TGTGCCAGCAGCTTCGAGGATACTTACGAGCAGTACTTC.

For this clone: The junction departs from germline at one end; a sequencing error may be responsible. The genes are TRBV7-4 and TRBJ2-1; D might be TRBD1 (5 bases). Germline assignment: CDR1 SGHVT and CDR2 SQSDAQ. The CDR3 sequence is 10 residues long. The CDR3 protein is CASSFRPGLF. The CDR3 DNA reads TGTGCCAGCAGCTTCCGGCCAGGGCTCTTC.

V is TRBV14 and J is TRBJ1-1, with D maybe TRBD1 (5 bases). Germline-derived CDR1 and CDR2 are SGHDN and FVKESK. This CDR3 region has 14 residues. Between the trimmed V and J ends, which lost 2 bases and 5 bases, there was a span of 12 bases. CDR3 bases: TGTGCCAGCAGCCAACAGGGAAGGAGTACTGAAGCTTTCTTT. This codes for CASSQQGRSTEAFF. Looking up the rest from reference TRBV14 and TRBJ1-1 gives the full variable domain: EAGVTQFPSHSVIEKGQTVTLRCDPISGHDNLYWYRRVMGKEIKFLLHFVKESKQDESGMPNNRFLAERTGGTYSTLKVQPAELEDSGVYFCASSQQGRSTEAFFGQGTRLTVV.

This rearrangement joins TRBV7-9 to TRBJ2-1; 8 bases agree with TRBD2. The CDR3 loop spans 15 amino acids. With 3 bases clipped from V and 8 bases from J, the junction kept 9 bases outside the gene matches. In germline, CDR1 is SEHNR, CDR2 FQNEAQ (reference sequence). The CDR3 DNA reads TGTGCCAGCAGCTTGACCGGGACTAGGGGGGATGAGCAGTTCTTC. Protein sequence: CASSLTGTRGDEQFF.